Each of the 19 T cell receptor beta chains below was sequenced from the same sample in a study of neurological immune-mediated disorders (dated by TCRdb to the late 2010s). Library method: 5' RACE. The instrument given in TCRdb is Illumina HiSeq 2500. TCRdb trimmed the raw reads at Q25, called clones with MiXCR and kept productive beta chains. Entries that share a CDR3 protein sequence are merged under the most common genes and DNA. Recorded for this sample are about 50,000 distinct CDR3 sequences; 9% to 12% of them occurred a single time. The ten largest clonotypes hold 5.3% of the sample. The sequencing input was PBMCs. The receptor set was obtained from a man between 65 and 79 years old with HTLV-1-associated myelopathy (HAM/TSP).

This clonotype occurred many times. The J gene is TRBJ2-7, the V gene TRBV21-1; the table names TRBD1, a call not compared with the DNA. TRBV21-1 is a documented pseudogene. The length of the CDR3 is 15 residues. The CDR3 bases are TGTGCCAGCAGCACCGCAGGGGGTTGTGGCTACGAGCAGTACTTC. The encoded protein is CASSTAGGCGYEQYF.

This clonotype was picked up many times. The V and J genes are TRBV29-1 and TRBJ1-2, with 9 bases lining up with TRBD1. Germline assignment: CDR1 SQVTM and CDR2 ANQGSEA. The CDR3 sequence is 14 residues long. The V and J ends lost 4 bases and 8 bases, in that order; junction bases with no gene match: 11. The DNA for the CDR3 is TGCAGCGTTGCAGCCGGGACAGGGATCTCAGGCTACACCTTC. Encoded protein: CSVAAGTGISGYTF.

This clonotype was seen many times. The chain is built from TRBV20-1 and TRBJ2-2, with TRBD1 matching 9 bases. The CDR3 sequence is 15 residues long. Germline V gives CDR1 DFQATT, CDR2 SNEGSKA (reference sequence). The CDR3 DNA reads as TGCAGCCTGCGGGTGGACAGGGGCAACACCGGGGAGCTGTTTTTT. It specifies CSLRVDRGNTGELFF.

Concerning this clonotype itself: One junction end does not reproduce the germline sequence, and a read error may be involved. The V and J genes are TRBV5-1 and TRBJ2-1; 9 bases are a match to TRBD2. This CDR3 is 15 amino acids long. The V gene's germline CDR1 is SGHRS and CDR2 YFSETQ. CDR3 nucleotide sequence: TGCGCCAGCAGGAGGGCGGCTAGCGGGGCGACCAATGAGCAGTTC. The encoded protein is CASRRAASGATNEQF.

This clonotype was recorded at least ten times. The chain is built from TRBV7-9 and TRBJ2-3; D remains ambiguous. Between the trimmed V and J ends, which lost 6 bases and 1 base, there was a span of 14 bases. This CDR3 has 15 amino acids. Per germline, CDR1 SEHNR and CDR2 FQNEAQ (reference sequence). The CDR3 sequence: CASRPAEAGTDTQYF. The CDR3 nucleotides are TGTGCCAGCAGACCCGCCGAGGCCGGCACAGATACGCAGTATTTT. The full variable domain, its missing parts supplied by reference TRBV7-9 and TRBJ2-3, is DTGVSQNPRHKITKRGQNVTFRCDPISEHNRLYWYRQTLGQGPEFLTYFQNEAQLEKSRLLSDRFSAERPKGSFSTLEIQRTEQGDSAMYLCASRPAEAGTDTQYFGPGTRLTVL.

This clonotype was counted ten times or more. The J gene is TRBJ2-7, the V gene TRBV20-1, with D perhaps matching TRBD2 (6 bases). V was clipped by 0 bases and J by 0 bases, with 15 bases between them. CDR1 and CDR2 (germline): DFQATT, SNEGSKA (reference sequence). The CDR3 is 16 residues long. CDR3 DNA: TGCAGTGCTAGAGATCCTAGGGACTTGAACTCCTACGAGCAGTACTTC. It specifies CSARDPRDLNSYEQYF.

This clonotype was seen many times. The chain links TRBV15 to TRBJ2-1, with a tentative D call TRBD2 (5 bases). Germline V lookup: CDR1 LNHNV, CDR2 YYDKDF (reference sequence). This CDR3 is built from 17 residues. V shed 0 bases and J shed 8 bases, with 20 bases lying between them. The CDR3 loop is CATSRDLPSILWDEQFF. The DNA for the CDR3 is TGTGCCACCAGCAGAGATTTGCCTAGCATTCTCTGGGATGAGCAGTTCTTC.

This clonotype appeared many times. The gene calls are TRBV20-1 and TRBJ1-1; 8 nucleotides align to TRBD1. V was pared by 5 bases and J by 12 bases, with 8 bases of the junction left unmatched. The CDR3 runs 11 residues. CDR1 is DFQATT, CDR2 SNEGSKA, per germline (reference sequence). The CDR3 is CSAQDRGRTFF. The DNA of the CDR3 is TGCAGTGCTCAAGACAGGGGCAGGACTTTCTTT.

This clonotype was recorded many times. The J gene is TRBJ2-5, the V gene TRBV20-1; perhaps TRBD2 as D (7 bases). There are 14 residues in the CDR3. V was cut by 0 bases and J by 2 bases, with 10 bases left in between. Germline CDR1 and CDR2: DFQATT and SNEGSKA (reference sequence). This CDR3 is CSARDRGAQETQYF. The CDR3 region has the DNA TGCAGTGCTAGAGATCGGGGGGCTCAAGAGACCCAGTACTTC.

This clonotype was counted many times. The rearrangement links TRBV15 to TRBJ2-1; 10 bases are a match to TRBD1. This CDR3 spans 14 amino acids. Per the germline V gene, CDR1 is LNHNV and CDR2 is YYDKDF (reference sequence). J gave up 8 bases and V 1 base, and 2 bases lay outside the gene matches. CDR3 sequence (DNA): TGTGCCACCAGCAGAGGACAGGGGGCCGATGAGCAGTTCTTC. Encoded protein: CATSRGQGADEQFF.

Ten or more counts support this clonotype. The CDR3 coding sequence is TGTGCCAGCAGCTTATCTCGGGGGCGGTTTGGGGCCAACGTCCTGACTTTC. The encoded protein is CASSLSRGRFGANVLTF. J is TRBJ2-6 and V is TRBV13, with D perhaps given as TRBD1 or TRBD2 (6 bases each). CDR3 length: 17 residues. Trimming took off 2 bases at V and 3 bases at J, with 14 bases between the two ends. Germline V gene sequence: CDR1 PRHDT, CDR2 FYEKMQ (reference sequence).

This clonotype was detected many times. The chain uses TRBV20-1 and TRBJ1-3; D gene uncertain. Trimming shortened V by 5 bases and J by 2 bases, and 7 bases separated the two germline ends. The germline V gene encodes CDR1 DFQATT and CDR2 SNEGSKA (reference sequence). This CDR3 spans 12 amino acids. The CDR3 sequence: CSARTAGNTIYF. As DNA, the CDR3 is TGCAGTGCTCGGACGGCTGGAAACACCATATATTTT.

The chain links TRBV3-1 to TRBJ2-7, with 11 bases matching TRBD2. The V segment lost 4 bases and the J segment 5 bases; nucleotides outside the gene matches: 10. The length of the CDR3 is 16 residues. The germline CDR1 and CDR2 sequences are LGHDT and YNNKEL (reference sequence). CDR3 DNA: TGTGCCAGCAGCCCGAGGGCTAGCGGGAGGTACAACGAGCAGTACTTC. It yields the protein CASSPRASGRYNEQYF.

This clonotype has at least ten counts. The V call is TRBV20-1, the J call TRBJ2-1; TRBD2 matches at 8 bases. The germline CDR1 and CDR2 sequences are DFQATT and SNEGSKA (reference sequence). The trim removed 4 bases at V and 2 bases at J, leaving 10 bases unmatched. The CDR3 has 16 amino acids. Here the CDR3 DNA reads TGCAGTGCTATACTACCGGGACTAGGGGCCTACAATGAGCAGTTCTTC. This sequence encodes CSAILPGLGAYNEQFF.

This clonotype has at least ten counts. V and J are TRBV20-1 and TRBJ2-7; TRBD1 matches at 12 bases. The germline V gene has CDR1 DFQATT and CDR2 SNEGSKA (reference sequence). The CDR3 extends over 15 amino acids. With 1 base clipped from V and 7 bases from J, the junction kept 8 bases outside the gene matches. The CDR3: CSARVGTGGAREQYF. CDR3 DNA: TGCAGTGCTAGAGTGGGGACAGGGGGCGCGAGGGAGCAGTACTTC.

This clonotype has just one count. Being one base from a much bigger clone, this may be a read error. The rearrangement uses TRBV12-3 or TRBV12-4 and TRBJ2-1; D possibly corresponds to TRBD2 (6 bases). CDR3 length equals 23 residues. Trimming shortened V by 5 bases and J by 0 bases, and 35 bases separated the two germline ends. The CDR3 sequence is CASSVRPWVRTDVIGSSYNEQFF. The DNA for the CDR3 is TGTGCCAGCAGTGTCCGGCCCTGGGTTCGGACTGATGTTATCGGGAGCTCCTACAATGAGCAGTTCTTC.

At least ten counts were recorded for this clonotype. The rearrangement uses TRBV7-2 and TRBJ2-5; D remains ambiguous. This CDR3 has 13 residues. Germline V lookup: CDR1 SGHTA, CDR2 FQGNSA. V dropped 4 bases and J dropped 5 bases, with 11 bases sitting between them. The CDR3 loop is CASSSRTSETQYF. The CDR3 nucleotides read TGTGCCAGCAGCTCCCGAACATCGGAGACCCAGTACTTC.

This clonotype has more than one count but fewer than ten. The CDR3 bases are TGTGCCAGCAGCTTAGGGGTAGGGGGAGACTATGGCTACACCTTC. Its protein product is CASSLGVGGDYGYTF. This chain joins TRBV7-6 and TRBJ1-2, with D possibly TRBD1 on 6 matching bases. CDR1 and CDR2 (germline): SGHVS, FNYEAQ. V gave up 1 base and J gave up 3 bases, with 12 bases separating them. The CDR3 extends over 15 amino acids.

This clonotype occurred many times. The chain employs TRBV7-8 and TRBJ1-5; TRBD1 matches at 7 bases. V gave up 5 bases and J gave up 9 bases; unmatched junction bases: 13. Germline V gene sequence: CDR1 SGHVS, CDR2 FQNEAQ. CDR3 length equals 15 residues. The CDR3 region is CASSGDRVGLSPQHF. The CDR3 DNA reads as TGTGCCAGCAGCGGCGACAGGGTAGGTTTGTCGCCCCAGCATTTT.